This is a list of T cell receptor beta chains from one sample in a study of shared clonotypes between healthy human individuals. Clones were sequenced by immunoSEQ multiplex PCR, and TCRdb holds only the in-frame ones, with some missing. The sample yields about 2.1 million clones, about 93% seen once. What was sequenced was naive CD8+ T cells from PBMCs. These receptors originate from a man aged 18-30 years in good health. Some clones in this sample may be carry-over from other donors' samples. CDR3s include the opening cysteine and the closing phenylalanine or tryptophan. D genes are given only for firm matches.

CASSESRGQGRTKQFF | TRBJ2-1 | TRBD1 | TRBV10-1
CASRIPNTGELFF | TRBJ2-2 | . | TRBV19
CASSLRGPASYEQYF | TRBJ2-7 | . | TRBV27
CASSIEGGRIHEQYF | TRBJ2-7 | . | TRBV11-2
CASSPGEDYEQYF | TRBJ2-7 | . | TRBV11-3
CASSRTGGSTEAFF | TRBJ1-1 | TRBD1 | TRBV28
CASRAPGNEQFF | TRBJ2-1 | . | TRBV2
CASSQPPDEEGFTDTQYF | TRBJ2-3 | . | TRBV4-2
CASSGPGDTQYF | TRBJ2-3 | . | TRBV25-1
CASSPGSWGEAFF | TRBJ1-1 | . | TRBV13
CASSVGGGLGSNQPQHF | TRBJ1-5 | TRBD1 | TRBV7-8
CASTIREDGELFF | TRBJ2-2 | TRBD2 | TRBV19
CASSYDRGYEQYF | TRBJ2-7 | TRBD1 | TRBV6-5
CASSIGASYEQYF | TRBJ2-7 | . | TRBV6-1
CSGTGPTGELFF | TRBJ2-2 | TRBD1 | TRBV29-1
CASNPTGSFSYEQYF | TRBJ2-7 | TRBD1 | TRBV28
CSARGSYFSGNTIYF | TRBJ1-3 | TRBD1 | TRBV29-1
CASSFGASPSPLHF | TRBJ1-6 | . | TRBV27
CASSLVAGAYNEQFF | TRBJ2-1 | TRBD2 | TRBV11-2